These 9 T cell receptor beta chains came from one sample sequenced in a study of blood T cell repertoires in COVID-19. Sequenced by immunoSEQ multiplex PCR; TCRdb stores in-frame clones only, minus some. The sample shows 200,000 to 300,000 clones, around 88% of them seen only once. Sequencing was carried out using PBMCs or T cells enriched from blood (not recorded which). These receptor sequences come from a woman between 40 and 50 years old with acute COVID-19.

In its sample, this clone was seen a few times. This chain links TRBV24-1 with TRBJ1-4; D is possibly TRBD1 (6 bases). V gave up 2 bases and J gave up 5 bases, with 14 bases separating them. The CDR3 contains 16 residues. CDR1 KGHDR and CDR2 SFDVKD come from the germline V gene. Here the CDR3 DNA reads TGTGCCACCAGTGATTCGCACGGGACACCGAATGAAAAACTGTTTTTT. This gives the protein CATSDSHGTPNEKLFF.

This clone was counted only a few times. The chain links TRBV14 to TRBJ2-5; no clear D gene. The CDR3 sequence is 14 residues long. In germline, CDR1 is SGHDN, CDR2 FVKESK. The V end was cut by 3 bases, the J end by 5 bases, with 13 bases between. Written as DNA, the CDR3 is TGTGCCAGCAGCCAGTGGCTCACGAGGGAGACCCAGTACTTC. Amino acids: CASSQWLTRETQYF.

The chain is built from TRBV10-2 and TRBJ2-7; 9 positions match TRBD2. Looked up from germline, CDR1 is WSHSY and CDR2 is SAAADI. The CDR3 contains 16 residues. The ends lost 3 bases at V and 6 bases at J; junction bases unmatched: 12. DNA of the CDR3: TGCGCCAGCAGTGATATCGGAGCGGGAGGTGATCGCGAGCAGTACGTC. This sequence encodes CASSDIGAGGDREQYV.

This rearrangement joins TRBV24-1 to TRBJ2-5, with a possible D match to TRBD1 (6 bases). The germline CDR1 and CDR2 sequences are KGHDR and SFDVKD. CDR3 length equals 16 residues. Trimming stripped 0 bases from V and 5 bases from J, with 15 bases between. This CDR3 reads CATSDLTRGEQETQYF. In nucleotides, the CDR3 is TGTGCCACCAGTGATTTGACCAGGGGAGAGCAGGAGACCCAGTACTTC.

The gene calls are TRBV10-3 and TRBJ1-2; D is perhaps TRBD1 (6 bases). This CDR3 has 15 residues. Germline V gives CDR1 ENHRY, CDR2 SYGVKD. Trimming pared 6 bases from V and 0 bases from J, leaving 14 bases between. This chain's CDR3 is CAISRDMTPNYGYTF. The CDR3 DNA sequence: TGTGCCATCAGCCGGGACATGACTCCTAACTATGGCTACACCTTC.

This clone has only a few counts. The chain combines TRBV19 with TRBJ1-4; the D is unclear. Germline V gene data show CDR1 as LNHDA and CDR2 as SQIVND (reference sequence). The CDR3 contains 15 residues. V was pared by 5 bases and J by 5 bases, with 15 bases between. The CDR3 sequence is CASSLQRGPNEKLFF. DNA for the CDR3: TGTGCCAGTAGTCTTCAGAGAGGGCCCAATGAAAAACTGTTTTTT.

CDR3 loop: CASSPGRQLNTEAFF. The CDR3 DNA reads as TGTGCCAGTAGTCCCGGGAGACAGTTGAACACTGAAGCTTTCTTT. This chain uses TRBV19 with TRBJ1-1; perhaps TRBD1 as D (5 bases). CDR3 length equals 15 residues. Trimming removed 5 bases at V and 0 bases at J, with 13 bases between. In germline, CDR1 is LNHDA, CDR2 SQIVND (reference sequence).

This clone was observed once. The chain employs TRBV18 and TRBJ1-1; D is possibly TRBD1 (6 bases). Trimming stripped 1 base from V and 1 base from J, with 7 bases between. The CDR3 is 14 residues long. The germline CDR1 and CDR2 sequences are KGHSH and LQKENI. CDR3 sequence reads: CASSPQDRNTEAFF. The CDR3 nucleotides are TGTGCCAGCTCACCACAGGACAGGAACACTGAAGCTTTCTTT.

The table lists this clone with a count of one. The V call is TRBV5-5, the J call TRBJ1-6; no firm D call. This CDR3 comprises 14 residues. The V gene lost 2 bases and the J gene lost 3 bases, with 6 bases spanning the gap. Germline CDR1 and CDR2: SGHKS and YYEKEE (reference sequence). CDR3 nucleotide sequence: TGTGCCAGCAGCTTCGCCGGCTATAATTCACCCCTCCACTTT. This sequence encodes CASSFAGYNSPLHF.